The rows below give T cell receptor beta chains drawn from one sample of a study of monozygotic twins with inflammatory bowel disease. TCRdb re-called the 5' RACE reads and shows each CDR3 protein once, DNA omitted. This repertoire comprises 150,000 to 200,000 distinct CDR3 sequences; its ten largest clones make up 2.8%. Sequencing was done on a sample of blood. These receptors were collected from a human donor with ulcerative colitis or Crohn's disease, or a healthy co-twin of an affected twin (not recorded which). Both conserved end residues are part of each CDR3. Each record gives: V gene, J gene, CDR3 protein.

V: TRBV7-9
J: TRBJ1-1
CDR3: CASSLWQADTEAFF

V: TRBV27
J: TRBJ2-1
CDR3: CASSFRATSSYNEQFF

V: TRBV5-5
J: TRBJ1-2
CDR3: CASSLATGASRDYGYTF

V: TRBV6-5
J: TRBJ2-1
CDR3: CASSYRVFDEQFF

V: TRBV5-1
J: TRBJ1-1
CDR3: CASSLGSGNTEAFF

V: TRBV4-1
J: TRBJ2-2
CDR3: CASSQVGNTGELFF

V: TRBV10-3
J: TRBJ2-7
CDR3: CAIRETTPYEQYF

V: TRBV20-1
J: TRBJ1-5
CDR3: CSARIFQPQHF

V: TRBV9
J: TRBJ2-1
CDR3: CASSLRPGTGEGSYNEQFF

V: TRBV5-1
J: TRBJ2-1
CDR3: CASSLGGGLSYNEQFF

V: TRBV5-1
J: TRBJ2-7
CDR3: CASSTGTSAHTF

V: TRBV6-4
J: TRBJ1-1
CDR3: CASRLDSLNTEAFF

V: TRBV28
J: TRBJ1-2
CDR3: CASNLPPQGRANYGYTF

V: TRBV30
J: TRBJ1-1
CDR3: CAWSTGFRVNTEAFF

V: TRBV12-3/TRBV12-4
J: TRBJ2-2
CDR3: CASSFRLAGGRATGELFF